One T cell receptor beta chain is described in this entry. As yet, its antigen is unknown. The source of the sample is a study of T cell responses to AZD1222 COVID-19 vaccine. Points from the study as a whole: Just a handful of AZD1222 recipients were seropositive at baseline. Unmutated variant regions reportedly attract nearly half of all spike-specific TCRs. Donors in the cohort were predominantly white British and more often female, and clonal diversity was possibly underestimated.

The table came from immunoSEQ multiplex PCR; TCRdb's copy has only in-frame clones and leaves some out. The sample yields about 130,000 clones, roughly 92% seen once. Sequencing was performed on peripheral blood, taken 28 days after the second AZD1222 dose. This TCR was recovered from an adult who received the AZD1222 COVID-19 vaccine.

CDR3 nucleotide sequence: TGTGCCAGTAGCACCCCGGGAACCTTAACCTACGAGCAGTACTTC. It encodes CASSTPGTLTYEQYF. The V call is TRBV19, the J call TRBJ2-7; D may be TRBD2 (5 bases). Trimming removed 6 bases at V and 2 bases at J, with 17 bases between. Looked up from germline, CDR1 is LNHDA and CDR2 is SQIVND (reference sequence). This CDR3 is 15 amino acids long.